This T cell receptor (beta chain) was retrieved from a study of control samples from healthy donors and cancer patients (dated by TCRdb to the early 2020s). Library method: the immunoSEQ multiplex PCR assay. This immuneACCESS table, as held by TCRdb, lists in-frame sequences with V and J called but not all clones. Of the missing ones, under half trace to an unresolved V gene in checked studies; the others have no known cause. Across this sample there are 90,000 to 150,000 clones, with roughly 90% seen only once. Roughly 40% of the sample lies in the top ten. This clone was observed once. Its target antigen remains unknown. No much larger clone is present one base from it, and per-base qualities are unavailable. Sequencing input: blood. The sequence was collected from a man in his fifties in good health.

The DNA sequence is TGTGCCTGGAGTGTAGGGACTAGCGGGGGTTACAATGAGCAGTTCTTC. This yields the protein CAWSVGTSGGYNEQFF. The chain joins TRBV30 to TRBJ2-1; 14 middle bases align to TRBD2. For this chain, trimming is 0 bases at the V end and 4 bases at the J end, and the number of junction bases without a gene match is 2. CDR1 and CDR2, per the germline V gene (reference sequence), are GTSNPN and SVGIG. The CDR3 goes from the cysteine to the phenylalanine over 16 residues. Just the 48-base CDR3 DNA is kept, in frame starting at base 1.